The 10 T cell receptor beta chains reported below all come from one sample, sequenced in a study of relationships among human T cell subsets. Semiquantitative ARM-PCR amplified T cell receptor alpha and beta CDR3 regions from mRNA. In ARM-PCR, communal superprimers followed tagged nested gene-specific primers for exponential amplification. TCRdb processed the multiplex PCR reads anew with MiXCR; each CDR3 protein has one entry. The profile shows 2,800 or so distinct CDR3 sequences, approximately 82% of them singletons. The source material was total T cells sorted from blood. The receptors come from a man aged 35 to 55 in good health.

This chain uses TRBV11-3 with TRBJ2-1; D is possibly TRBD1 (5 bases). The CDR3 runs to 13 residues. The V end was cut by 4 bases, the J end by 9 bases, with 13 bases between. Per the germline V gene, CDR1 is SGHNT and CDR2 is YENEEA. CDR3 DNA sequence: TGTGCCAGCAGCTCACCAGGGTTAGTTGAGCAGTTCTTC. It codes for CASSSPGLVEQFF.

The chain is built from TRBV11-2 and TRBJ2-3, with 8 bases matching TRBD2. Germline values: CDR1 SGHAT, CDR2 FQNNGV. The CDR3 has 17 amino acids. V shed 4 bases, J shed 3 bases, and the junction held 12 bases outside the gene matches. In nucleotides, the CDR3 is TGTGCCAGCAGCTACGGGGCCGGGGGGGTATCGACAGATACGCAGTATTTT. This gives the protein CASSYGAGGVSTDTQYF.

In its sample, this clonotype was seen once. This chain connects TRBV11-3 to TRBJ2-1; tentatively, D is TRBD1 (5 bases). Trimming cost V 5 bases and J 10 bases, with 12 bases left between them. This CDR3 has 12 amino acids. Germline-derived CDR1 and CDR2 are SGHNT and YENEEA. The CDR3 nucleotides read TGTGCCAGCAGCCCTTGGAAGGGGGAGCAGTTCTTC. Translation: CASSPWKGEQFF.

The chain links TRBV4-1 to TRBJ1-5; TRBD1 matches 7 bases. The length of the CDR3 is 16 residues. With V trimmed by 3 bases and J by 5 bases, 10 bases remained unmatched. Germline V gives CDR1 MGHRA, CDR2 YSYEKL. The CDR3 loop is CASSQTNRTGHQPQHF. CDR3 in DNA: TGCGCCAGCAGCCAGACCAATCGGACAGGCCATCAGCCCCAGCATTTT.

The J gene is TRBJ1-2, the V gene TRBV7-2; D is ambiguous. The CDR3 covers 13 residues. From germline, CDR1 is SGHTA and CDR2 FQGNSA. Trimming cost V 0 bases and J 4 bases, with 6 bases left between them. This CDR3 reads CASSLAGGYGYTF. CDR3 sequence (DNA): TGTGCCAGCAGCTTAGCTGGAGGCTATGGCTACACCTTC.

The rearrangement uses TRBV28 and TRBJ2-6; D gene uncertain. The germline V and J ends were trimmed by 7 bases and 0 bases, with 10 bases remaining between them. This CDR3 region has 15 residues. Germline V lookup: CDR1 MDHEN, CDR2 SYDVKM. The chain's CDR3 is CASKPFSSGANVLTF. Here the CDR3 DNA reads TGTGCCAGCAAACCCTTTAGCTCTGGGGCCAACGTCCTGACTTTC.

About this clonotype itself: This CDR3 fails to terminate in the conserved phenylalanine or tryptophan, so it likely reflects a read error. This sequence joins TRBV4-1 and TRBJ2-7, with D possibly being TRBD1 (6 bases). V was cut by 4 bases and J by 2 bases, with 12 bases left in between. CDR1 and CDR2 (germline): MGHRA, YSYEKL. The CDR3 covers 14 residues. The CDR3 nucleotides are TGCGCCAGCAGCCCCGGACAGACTACCTACGAGCAGTACCTC. Protein product: CASSPGQTTYEQYL.

A remark on this clonotype: Germline and junction disagree at one end, which may indicate a read error. The rearrangement uses TRBV13 and TRBJ2-1; D remains ambiguous. Germline CDR1 PRHDT, CDR2 FYEKMQ (reference sequence). The CDR3 has 14 amino acids. The CDR3 DNA is TGTGCCAGCGGCTTCCGAGGCCCCTACAATGAGCAGTTCTTC. Residues: CASGFRGPYNEQFF.

The chain joins TRBV7-8 to TRBJ2-2, with TRBD2 matching 7 bases. This CDR3 is 17 amino acids long. Germline assignment: CDR1 SGHVS and CDR2 FQNEAQ. V lost 0 bases to trimming and J lost 5 bases; unmatched junction nucleotides: 9. For the CDR3, the DNA is TGTGCCAGCAGCTTAGCGCTCGGCTCAGCGGGGACCGGGGAGCTGTTTTTT. This translates into CASSLALGSAGTGELFF.

The chain recombines TRBV20-1 with TRBJ2-3; 8 bases are a match to TRBD2. Trimming removed 6 bases from V and 3 bases from J; junction bases left unmatched: 14. CDR1 DFQATT and CDR2 SNEGSKA come from the germline V gene (reference sequence). The CDR3 runs to 16 residues. The CDR3 DNA reads as TGCAGTGCCCGCAAGGCCAGCGGGAGACGAACAGATACGCAGTATTTT. Protein sequence: CSARKASGRRTDTQYF.